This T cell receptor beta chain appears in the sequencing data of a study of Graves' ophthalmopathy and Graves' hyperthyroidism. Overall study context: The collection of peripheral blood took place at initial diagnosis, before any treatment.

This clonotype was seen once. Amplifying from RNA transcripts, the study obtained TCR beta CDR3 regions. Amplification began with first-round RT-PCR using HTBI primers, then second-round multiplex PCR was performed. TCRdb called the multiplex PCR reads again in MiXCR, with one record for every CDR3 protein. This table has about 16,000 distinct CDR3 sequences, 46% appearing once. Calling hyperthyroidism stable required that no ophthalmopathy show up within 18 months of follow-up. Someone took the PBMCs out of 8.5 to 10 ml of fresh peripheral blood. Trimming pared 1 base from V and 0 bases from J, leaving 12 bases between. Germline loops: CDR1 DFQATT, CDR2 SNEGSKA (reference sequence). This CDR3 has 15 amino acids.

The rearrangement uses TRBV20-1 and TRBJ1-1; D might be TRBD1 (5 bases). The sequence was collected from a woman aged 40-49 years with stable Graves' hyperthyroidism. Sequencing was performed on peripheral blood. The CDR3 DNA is TGCAGTGCTAGAGCCCTGGGGCGGATGAACACTGAAGCTTTCTTT. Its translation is CSARALGRMNTEAFF.